Sequencing of this TCR beta chain was carried out in a study of control samples from healthy donors and cancer patients. Produced via immunoSEQ multiplex PCR; TCRdb's table is partial and in-frame only. The sample yields over 100,000 clones, approximately 92% seen once. Sequenced sample: blood. The clonotype originates from a man in his forties in good health.

The CDR3: CASSLAGTSGNTIYF. The CDR3 DNA reads as TGCGCCAGCAGCTTGGCCGGGACCTCTGGAAACACCATATATTTT. The V gene is TRBV5-1, the J gene TRBJ1-3; weak D call: TRBD1 (5 bases). The V end was cut by 0 bases, the J end by 0 bases, with 7 bases between. This CDR3 is 15 amino acids long. The V gene's germline CDR1 is SGHRS and CDR2 YFSETQ.